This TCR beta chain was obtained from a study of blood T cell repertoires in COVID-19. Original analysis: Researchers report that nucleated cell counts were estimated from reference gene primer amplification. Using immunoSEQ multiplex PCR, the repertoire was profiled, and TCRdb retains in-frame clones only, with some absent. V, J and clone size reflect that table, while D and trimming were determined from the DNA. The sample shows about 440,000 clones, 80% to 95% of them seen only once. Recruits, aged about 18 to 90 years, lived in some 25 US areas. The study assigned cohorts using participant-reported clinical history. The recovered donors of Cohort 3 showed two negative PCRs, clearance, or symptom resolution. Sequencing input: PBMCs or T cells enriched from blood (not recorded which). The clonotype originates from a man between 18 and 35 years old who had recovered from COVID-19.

In DNA form, the CDR3 reads TGCGCCAGCAGCTTGGACGGACAAAGCAATCAGCCCCAGCATTTT. Translation gives CASSLDGQSNQPQHF. The rearrangement uses TRBV5-1 and TRBJ1-5; possibly TRBD1 for D (5 bases). CDR3 size: 15 residues. V was cut by 0 bases and J by 1 base, with 8 bases left in between. Germline V lookup: CDR1 SGHRS, CDR2 YFSETQ.